This T cell receptor (beta chain) was recovered during a study of Ad26.COV2.S vaccination and SARS-CoV-2 variants. Study-wide context: Enrollment placed the donor in the COV1001 Ad26.COV2.S trial arm.

This clone was seen just once. Treatment of the sample: 15 to 20 received Ad26.COV2.S at low or high dose, single or two shots; 5 received placebo; per-sample allocation not given. Collection of the samples took place on day 63 after the first injection of vaccine or placebo. Based in Boston, the donor was an adult of 18-55 years. Repertoires were generated with immunoSEQ multiplex PCR, while TCRdb's copy carries only in-frame clones and drops some. This table has 200,000 to 250,000 clones, 70% to 90% appearing once. CDR1 and CDR2 (germline): SGHRS, YFSETQ. V was clipped by 4 bases and J by 1 base, with 17 bases between them. The CDR3 consists of 16 residues.

Material: peripheral blood, obtained in a trial of Ad26.COV2.S vaccine versus placebo. This TCR came from a person aged 18-60 years who received the Ad26.COV2.S COVID-19 vaccine or a placebo. This chain links TRBV5-1 with TRBJ1-1, with D perhaps matching TRBD1 (5 bases). The CDR3 region is CASSQPRGPKNTEAFF. The DNA of the CDR3 is TGCGCCAGCAGCCAACCAAGGGGCCCCAAGAACACTGAAGCTTTCTTT.